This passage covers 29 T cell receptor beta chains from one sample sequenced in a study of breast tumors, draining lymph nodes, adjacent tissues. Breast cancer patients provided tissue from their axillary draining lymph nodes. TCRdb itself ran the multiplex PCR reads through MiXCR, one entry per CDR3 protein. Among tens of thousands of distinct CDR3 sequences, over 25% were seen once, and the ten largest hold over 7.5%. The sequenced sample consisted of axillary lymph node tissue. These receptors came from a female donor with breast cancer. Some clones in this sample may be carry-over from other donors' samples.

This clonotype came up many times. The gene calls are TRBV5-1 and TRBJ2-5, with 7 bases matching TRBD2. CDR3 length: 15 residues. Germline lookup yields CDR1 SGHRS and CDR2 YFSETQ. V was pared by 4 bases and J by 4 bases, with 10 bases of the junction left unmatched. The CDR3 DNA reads TGCGCCAGCAGCGAGGGACTAAGGGGAAGAGAGACCCAGTACTTC. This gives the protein CASSEGLRGRETQYF.

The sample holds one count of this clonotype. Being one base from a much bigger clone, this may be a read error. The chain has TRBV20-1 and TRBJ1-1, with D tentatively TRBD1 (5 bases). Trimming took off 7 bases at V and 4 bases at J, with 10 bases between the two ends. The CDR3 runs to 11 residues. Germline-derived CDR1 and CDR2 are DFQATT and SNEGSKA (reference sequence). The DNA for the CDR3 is TGCAGTGTGGAGGGGTTCACTGAAGCTTTCTTT. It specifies CSVEGFTEAFF.

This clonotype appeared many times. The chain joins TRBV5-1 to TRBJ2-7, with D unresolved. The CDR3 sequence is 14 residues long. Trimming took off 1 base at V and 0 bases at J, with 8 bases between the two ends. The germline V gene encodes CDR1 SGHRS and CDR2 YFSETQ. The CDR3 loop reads CASSLFTSSYEQYF. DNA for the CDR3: TGCGCCAGCAGCTTGTTTACGAGCTCCTACGAGCAGTACTTC.

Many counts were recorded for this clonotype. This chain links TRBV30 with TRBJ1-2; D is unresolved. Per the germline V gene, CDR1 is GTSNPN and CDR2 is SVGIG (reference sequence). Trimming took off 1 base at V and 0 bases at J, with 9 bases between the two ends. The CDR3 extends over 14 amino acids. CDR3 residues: CAWSDFTANYGYTF. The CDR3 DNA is TGTGCCTGGAGTGACTTCACAGCTAACTATGGCTACACCTTC.

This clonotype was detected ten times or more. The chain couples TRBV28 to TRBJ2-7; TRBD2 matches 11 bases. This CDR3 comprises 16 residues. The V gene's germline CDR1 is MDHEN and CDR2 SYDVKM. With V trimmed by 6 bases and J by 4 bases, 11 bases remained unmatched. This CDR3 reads CASSMNIAGGIYEQYF. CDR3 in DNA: TGTGCCAGCAGCATGAACATAGCGGGAGGGATATACGAGCAGTACTTC.

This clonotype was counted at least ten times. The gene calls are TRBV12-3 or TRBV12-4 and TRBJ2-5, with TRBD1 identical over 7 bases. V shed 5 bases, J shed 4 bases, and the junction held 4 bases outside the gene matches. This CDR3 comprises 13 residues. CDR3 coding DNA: TGTGCCAGCAGTCGCCCAGGGGGAGAGACCCAGTACTTC. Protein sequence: CASSRPGGETQYF.

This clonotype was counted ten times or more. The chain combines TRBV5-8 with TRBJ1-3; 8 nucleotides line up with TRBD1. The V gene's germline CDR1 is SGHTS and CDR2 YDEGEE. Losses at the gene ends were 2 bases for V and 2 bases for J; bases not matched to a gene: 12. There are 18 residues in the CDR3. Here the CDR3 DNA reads TGTGCCAGCAGCTTATCAGGGGGCGTTTTACCGCCTGGAAACACCATATATTTT. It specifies CASSLSGGVLPPGNTIYF.

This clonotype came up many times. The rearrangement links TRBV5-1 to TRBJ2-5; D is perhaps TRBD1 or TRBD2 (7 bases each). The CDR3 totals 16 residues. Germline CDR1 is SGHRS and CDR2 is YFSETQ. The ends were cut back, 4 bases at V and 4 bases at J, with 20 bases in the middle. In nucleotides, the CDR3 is TGCGCCAGCAGCCCCACAGGGGCGGGAGCGGTAGAGACCCAGTACTTC. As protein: CASSPTGAGAVETQYF.

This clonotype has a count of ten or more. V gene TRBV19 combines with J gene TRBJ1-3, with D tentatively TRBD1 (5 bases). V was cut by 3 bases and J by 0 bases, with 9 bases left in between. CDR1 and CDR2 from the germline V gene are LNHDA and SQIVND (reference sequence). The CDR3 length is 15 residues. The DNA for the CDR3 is TGTGCCAGTAGTATTTCGGGGGGCTCTGGAAACACCATATATTTT. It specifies CASSISGGSGNTIYF.

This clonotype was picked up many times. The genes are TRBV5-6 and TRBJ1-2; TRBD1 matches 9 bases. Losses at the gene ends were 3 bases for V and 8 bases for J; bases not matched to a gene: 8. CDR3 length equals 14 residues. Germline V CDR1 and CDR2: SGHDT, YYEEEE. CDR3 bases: TGTGCCAGCAGCTCCGGGACAGGGACGGCCGGCTACACCTTC. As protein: CASSSGTGTAGYTF.

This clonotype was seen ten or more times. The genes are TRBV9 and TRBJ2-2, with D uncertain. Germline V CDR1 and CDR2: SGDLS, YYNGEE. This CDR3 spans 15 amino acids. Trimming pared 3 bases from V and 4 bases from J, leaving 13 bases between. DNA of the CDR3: TGTGCCAGCAGCGGGGATTCACTCATCACCGGGGAGCTGTTTTTT. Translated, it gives CASSGDSLITGELFF.

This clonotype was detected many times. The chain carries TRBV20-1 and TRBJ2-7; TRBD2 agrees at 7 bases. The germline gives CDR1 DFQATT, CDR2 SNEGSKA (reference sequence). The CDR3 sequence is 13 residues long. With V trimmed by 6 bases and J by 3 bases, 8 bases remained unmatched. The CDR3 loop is CSASGGSDYEQYF. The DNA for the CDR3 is TGCAGTGCCAGTGGCGGGAGCGACTACGAGCAGTACTTC.

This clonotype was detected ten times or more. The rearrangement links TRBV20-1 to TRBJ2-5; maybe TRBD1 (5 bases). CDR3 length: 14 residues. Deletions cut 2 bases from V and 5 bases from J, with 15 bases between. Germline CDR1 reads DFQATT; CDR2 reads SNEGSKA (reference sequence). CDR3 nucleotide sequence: TGCAGTGCTAGATGGGGCGCGTCTTTTGAGACCCAGTACTTC. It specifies CSARWGASFETQYF.

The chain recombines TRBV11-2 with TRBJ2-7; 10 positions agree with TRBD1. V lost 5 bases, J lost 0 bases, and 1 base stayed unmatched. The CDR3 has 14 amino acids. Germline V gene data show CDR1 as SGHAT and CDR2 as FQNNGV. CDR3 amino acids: CASSRTGGSYEQYF. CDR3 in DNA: TGTGCCAGCAGCCGGACAGGGGGCTCCTACGAGCAGTACTTC.

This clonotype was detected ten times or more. The CDR3 loop is CASSPRPPRRETQYF. For the CDR3, the DNA is TGTGCCAGCAGCCCCCGTCCCCCTCGGAGGGAGACCCAGTACTTC. This chain connects TRBV28 to TRBJ2-5, with a possible D match to TRBD2 (5 bases). This CDR3 contains 15 residues. The ends were cut back, 6 bases at V and 5 bases at J, with 19 bases in the middle. Per the germline V gene, CDR1 is MDHEN and CDR2 is SYDVKM. The variable domain in full, with the rest retrieved from reference TRBV28 and TRBJ2-5, is DVKVTQSSRYLVKRTGEKVFLECVQDMDHENMFWYRQDPGLGLRLIYFSYDVKMKEKGDIPEGYSVSREKKERFSLILESASTNQTSMYLCASSPRPPRRETQYFGPGTRLLVL.

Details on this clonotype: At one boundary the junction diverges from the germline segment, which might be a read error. CDR3 bases: TGCAGTGCAGCAATACAGATACGTAATGGCTACACGTTC. Translated: CSAAIQIRNGYTF. The V and J genes are TRBV20-1 and TRBJ1-2; D gene unclear. CDR3 length equals 13 residues. Germline CDR1 is DFQATT and CDR2 is SNEGSKA (reference sequence).

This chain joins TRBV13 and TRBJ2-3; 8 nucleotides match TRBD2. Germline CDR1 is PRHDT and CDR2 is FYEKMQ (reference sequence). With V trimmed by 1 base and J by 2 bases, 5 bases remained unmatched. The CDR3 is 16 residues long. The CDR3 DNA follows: TGTGCCAGCAGCTTAGTTGGTAGCGGGGACACAGATACGCAGTATTTT. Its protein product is CASSLVGSGDTDTQYF.

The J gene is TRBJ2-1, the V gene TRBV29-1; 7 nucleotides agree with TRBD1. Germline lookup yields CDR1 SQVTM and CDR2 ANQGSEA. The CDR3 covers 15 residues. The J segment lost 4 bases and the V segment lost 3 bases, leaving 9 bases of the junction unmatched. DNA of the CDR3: TGCAGCGTTGAGATATGGGACAGCCGATACAATGAGCAGTTCTTC. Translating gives CSVEIWDSRYNEQFF.

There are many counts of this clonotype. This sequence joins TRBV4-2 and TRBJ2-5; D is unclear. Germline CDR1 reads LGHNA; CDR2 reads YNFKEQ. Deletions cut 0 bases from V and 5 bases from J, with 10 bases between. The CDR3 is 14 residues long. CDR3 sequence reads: CASSQDPGPETQYF. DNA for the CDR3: TGTGCCAGCAGCCAAGATCCTGGGCCGGAGACCCAGTACTTC.

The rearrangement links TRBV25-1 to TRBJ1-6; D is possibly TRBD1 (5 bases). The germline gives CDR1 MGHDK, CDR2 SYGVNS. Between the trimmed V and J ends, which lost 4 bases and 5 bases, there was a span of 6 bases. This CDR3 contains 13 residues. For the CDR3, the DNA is TGTGCCAGCAGTGGGGACCATAATTCACCCCTCCACTTT. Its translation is CASSGDHNSPLHF.

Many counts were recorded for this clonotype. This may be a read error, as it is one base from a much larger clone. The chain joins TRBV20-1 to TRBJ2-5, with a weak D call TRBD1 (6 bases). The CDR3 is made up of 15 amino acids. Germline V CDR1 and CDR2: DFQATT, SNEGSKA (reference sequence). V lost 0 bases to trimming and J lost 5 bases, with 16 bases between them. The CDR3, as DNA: TGCAGTGCTAGAGATTCTAGGGGGTCGGCGGAGACCCAGTACTTC. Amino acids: CSARDSRGSAETQYF.

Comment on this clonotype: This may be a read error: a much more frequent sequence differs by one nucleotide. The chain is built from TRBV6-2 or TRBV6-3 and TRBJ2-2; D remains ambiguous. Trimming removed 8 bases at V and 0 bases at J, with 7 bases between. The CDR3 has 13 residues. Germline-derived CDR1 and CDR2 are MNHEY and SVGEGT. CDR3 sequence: CASGRTNTGELFF. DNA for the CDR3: TGTGCCAGCGGCCGGACGAACACCGGGGAGCTGTTTTTT.

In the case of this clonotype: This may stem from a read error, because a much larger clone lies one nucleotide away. CDR3 loop: CASSHTDSVGATF. The CDR3 DNA reads as TGTGCCAGCAGCCACACCGACAGCGTTGGCGCGACTTTT. The chain joins TRBV12-3 or TRBV12-4 to TRBJ2-3, with a tentative D call TRBD1 (5 bases). The CDR3 sequence is 13 residues long.

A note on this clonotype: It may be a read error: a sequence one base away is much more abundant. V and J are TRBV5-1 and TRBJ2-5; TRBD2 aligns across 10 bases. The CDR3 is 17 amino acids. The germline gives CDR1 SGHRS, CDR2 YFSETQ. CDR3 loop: CASSLESSGSARETLYF. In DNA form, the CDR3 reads TGCGCCAGCAGCTTGGAGTCTAGCGGGAGCGCCCGGGAGACCCTGTACTTC.

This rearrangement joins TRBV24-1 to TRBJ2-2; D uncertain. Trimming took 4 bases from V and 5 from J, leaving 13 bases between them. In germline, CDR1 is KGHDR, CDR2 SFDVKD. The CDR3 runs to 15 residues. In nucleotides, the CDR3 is TGTGCCACCAGTGACCCCGGCAGTAGTACCGGGGAGCTGTTTTTT. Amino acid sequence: CATSDPGSSTGELFF.

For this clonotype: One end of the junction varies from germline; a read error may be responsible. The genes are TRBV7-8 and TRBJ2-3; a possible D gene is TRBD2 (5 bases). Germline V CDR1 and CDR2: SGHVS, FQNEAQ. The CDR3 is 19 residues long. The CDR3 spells CASGLAPTRFRRGTDTQYF. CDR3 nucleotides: TGTGCCAGCGGCTTAGCGCCCACTAGGTTTCGAAGGGGCACAGATACGCAGTATTTT.

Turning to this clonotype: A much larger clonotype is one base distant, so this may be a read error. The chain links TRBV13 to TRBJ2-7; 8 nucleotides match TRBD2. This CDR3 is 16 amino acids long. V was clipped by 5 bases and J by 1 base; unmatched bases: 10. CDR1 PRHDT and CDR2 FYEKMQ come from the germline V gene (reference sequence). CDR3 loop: CASSPRGVGRSYEQYF. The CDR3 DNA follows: TGTGCCAGCAGCCCGCGGGGGGTTGGGAGATCCTACGAGCAGTACTTC.

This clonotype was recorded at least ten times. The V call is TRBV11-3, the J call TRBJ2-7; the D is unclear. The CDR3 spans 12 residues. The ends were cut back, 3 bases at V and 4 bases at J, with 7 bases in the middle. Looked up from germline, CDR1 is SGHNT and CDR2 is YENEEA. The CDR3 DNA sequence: TGTGCCAGCAGCTTCCTCGAATACGAGCAGTACTTC. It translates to CASSFLEYEQYF.

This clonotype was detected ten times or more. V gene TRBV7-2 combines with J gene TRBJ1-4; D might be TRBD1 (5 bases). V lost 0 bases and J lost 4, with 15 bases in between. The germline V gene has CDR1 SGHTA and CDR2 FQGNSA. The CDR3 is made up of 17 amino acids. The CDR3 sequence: CASSLAPPGLGNEKLFF. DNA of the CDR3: TGTGCCAGCAGCTTAGCGCCACCGGGGCTTGGTAATGAAAAACTGTTTTTT.